This entry lists 27 T cell receptor beta chains sequenced from one sample in a study of metastatic and nonmetastatic thyroid tumors. No treatment of any kind had been given to any patient before thyroid surgery. TCRdb re-called clones via MiXCR from the PCR reads. The sample has some 20,000 clones, around two fifths seen once. Sequencing used tumor tissue. These receptors all come from a female donor with papillary thyroid cancer or a benign thyroid nodule (not recorded which). Some clones in this sample may be carry-over from other donors' samples.

The chain employs TRBV6-1 and TRBJ1-4; 7 nucleotides match TRBD1. Germline V gene lookup returns CDR1 MNHNS and CDR2 SASEGT. This CDR3 contains 12 residues. V gave up 4 bases and J gave up 13 bases; unmatched junction bases: 6. The chain's CDR3 is CASSAGTVGLFF. CDR3 nucleotide sequence: TGTGCCAGCAGTGCCGGGACAGTGGGACTGTTTTTT.

This chain uses TRBV7-9 with TRBJ2-7; D is uncertain. This CDR3 comprises 12 residues. The germline V and J ends were trimmed by 5 bases and 2 bases, with 7 bases remaining between them. Per germline, CDR1 SEHNR and CDR2 FQNEAQ (reference sequence). CDR3 in DNA: TGTGCCAGCAGCCCAGGAGCCTACGAGCAGTACTTC. The encoded protein is CASSPGAYEQYF.

With respect to this clone: The junction does not match germline at one end; this may be a read error. V and J are TRBV20-1 and TRBJ2-1; TRBD2 might be the D (5 bases). Germline CDR1 DFQATT, CDR2 SNEGSKA (reference sequence). This CDR3 spans 14 amino acids. The CDR3 sequence: CSARDYKNYNEQFF. CDR3 coding DNA: TGCAGTGCCAGAGACTATAAGAACTACAATGAGCAGTTCTTC.

This clone was detected ten times or more. The rearrangement joins TRBV6-2 or TRBV6-3 to TRBJ2-5, with D unclear. The CDR3 is 14 residues long. The germline V gene has CDR1 MNHEY and CDR2 SVGEGT. With 0 bases removed from V and 5 bases from J, the gap between germline ends came to 10 bases. The DNA of the CDR3 is TGTGCCAGCAGTTACTCGGCGAACGGGGAGACCCAGTACTTC. It specifies CASSYSANGETQYF.

In its sample, this clone was seen a few times. The CDR3 sequence is CASSLEGTPNYGYTF. In DNA, the CDR3 is TGTGCCAGCAGTTTAGAAGGGACACCCAACTATGGCTACACCTTC. The chain uses TRBV27 and TRBJ1-2; possibly TRBD1 for D (6 bases). The CDR3 spans 15 residues. Trimming stripped 2 bases from V and 2 bases from J, with 12 bases between. The V gene's germline CDR1 is MNHEY and CDR2 SMNVEV (reference sequence).

CDR3: CASSQVRGRYNEQFF. The CDR3 DNA is TGTGCCAGCAGCCAAGTTAGGGGGCGGTACAATGAGCAGTTCTTC. The chain uses TRBV14 and TRBJ2-1, with 7 bases aligning to TRBD1. This CDR3 comprises 15 residues. V was pared by 1 base and J by 4 bases, with 4 bases of the junction left unmatched. The germline CDR1 and CDR2 sequences are SGHDN and FVKESK.

This clone was observed a few times. V is TRBV12-3 or TRBV12-4 and J is TRBJ2-7; D is undetermined. Trimming cost V 6 bases and J 2 bases, with 14 bases left between them. This CDR3 spans 14 amino acids. CDR3 bases: TGTGCCAGCAGGCCCGGTCCGGGCACCTACGAGCAGTACTTC. It codes for CASRPGPGTYEQYF.

This rearrangement joins TRBV6-1 to TRBJ1-2; D is uncertain. Trimming removed 4 bases at V and 8 bases at J, with 11 bases between. Germline V lookup: CDR1 MNHNS, CDR2 SASEGT. The CDR3 is made up of 12 amino acids. The CDR3 region is CASSATVTGYTF. The CDR3 DNA sequence: TGTGCCAGCAGTGCCACAGTAACGGGCTACACCTTC.

The rearrangement joins TRBV6-1 to TRBJ2-7; D is unclear. The germline CDR1 and CDR2 sequences are MNHNS and SASEGT. With 5 bases removed from V and 4 bases from J, the gap between germline ends came to 6 bases. The CDR3 has 11 residues. CDR3 in amino acids: CASSQRYEQYF. CDR3 in DNA: TGTGCCAGCAGTCAGAGATACGAGCAGTACTTC.

This sequence joins TRBV20-1 and TRBJ2-7; tentative D call: TRBD1 (5 bases). With 3 bases removed from V and 1 base from J, the gap between germline ends came to 10 bases. CDR1 is DFQATT and CDR2 is SNEGSKA in the germline V gene (reference sequence). The CDR3 totals 13 residues. The CDR3 region has the DNA TGCAGTGCTAGGGAGACAGAGTCCTACGAGCAGTACTTC. Translating gives CSARETESYEQYF.

This clone was seen a handful of times. Here the CDR3 reads CASSLERTEAFF. In nucleotides, the CDR3 is TGTGCCAGCAGTTTAGAGAGGACTGAAGCTTTCTTT. The V and J genes are TRBV28 and TRBJ1-1; D uncertain. Trimming cost V 2 bases and J 5 bases, with 6 bases left between them. CDR3 length equals 12 residues. The V gene's germline CDR1 is MDHEN and CDR2 SYDVKM.

The V call is TRBV5-8, the J call TRBJ2-2; D possibly uses TRBD1 or TRBD2 (5 bases each). Trimming pared 4 bases from V and 4 bases from J, leaving 17 bases between. Germline V gene lookup returns CDR1 SGHTS and CDR2 YDEGEE. The CDR3 totals 16 residues. The CDR3 nucleotides read TGTGCCAGCAGCGCGCCGGGACGAGATGGCACCGGGGAGCTGTTTTTT. This translates into CASSAPGRDGTGELFF.

V is TRBV20-1 and J is TRBJ2-7, with 12 bases lining up with TRBD2. The V and J ends lost 6 bases and 4 bases, in that order; junction bases with no gene match: 10. The germline V gene encodes CDR1 DFQATT and CDR2 SNEGSKA (reference sequence). The CDR3 runs 15 residues. CDR3 bases: TGCAGTGCCAAAGCCGGACTAGCGGGGACTTACGAGCAGTACTTC. Its translation: CSAKAGLAGTYEQYF.

This clone was counted a few times. The gene calls are TRBV6-2 or TRBV6-3 and TRBJ1-2; unclear D gene. This CDR3 is built from 15 residues. Trimming removed 7 bases at V and 1 base at J, with 16 bases between. Germline V gives CDR1 MNHEY, CDR2 SVGEGT. The CDR3 DNA follows: TGTGCCAGCACCCCCACACAGAGAATTAACTATGGCTACACCTTC. Its protein is CASTPTQRINYGYTF.

This chain uses TRBV19 with TRBJ1-5; TRBD1 agrees at 7 bases. The CDR3 has 15 residues. Trimming took 5 bases from V and 7 from J; bases not matched to a gene: 11. Germline CDR1 reads LNHDA; CDR2 reads SQIVND (reference sequence). CDR3 DNA: TGTGCCAGTAGTGCCTCGACAGGGTATGGACAGCCCCAGCATTTT. It encodes CASSASTGYGQPQHF. The full variable domain, completed using reference TRBV19 and TRBJ1-5, is DGGITQSPKYLFRKEGQNVTLSCEQNLNHDAMYWYRQDPGQGLRLIYYSQIVNDFQKGDIAEGYSVSREKKESFPLTVTSAQKNPTAFYLCASSASTGYGQPQHFGDGTRLSIL.

CDR3 amino acids: CSARDPGGGEKLFF. CDR3 DNA: TGCAGTGCTAGAGATCCCGGGGGAGGCGAAAAACTGTTTTTT. This sequence joins TRBV20-1 and TRBJ1-4, with D possibly matching TRBD1 (5 bases). The ends were cut back, 0 bases at V and 8 bases at J, with 13 bases in the middle. The CDR3 has 14 amino acids. Germline CDR1 is DFQATT and CDR2 is SNEGSKA (reference sequence).

This chain uses TRBV9 with TRBJ2-2, with TRBD1 matching over 7 bases. The CDR3 covers 15 residues. CDR1 and CDR2 (germline): SGDLS, YYNGEE. V was pared by 3 bases and J by 5 bases, with 7 bases of the junction left unmatched. The CDR3 sequence: CASSATGQLTGELFF. DNA for the CDR3: TGTGCCAGCAGCGCGACGGGACAGCTGACCGGGGAGCTGTTTTTT. Complete variable domain (other parts from reference TRBV9 and TRBJ2-2): DSGVTQTPKHLITATGQRVTLRCSPRSGDLSVYWYQQSLDQGLQFLIQYYNGEERAKGNILERFSAQQFPDLHSELNLSSLELGDSALYFCASSATGQLTGELFFGEGSRLTVL.

This clone occurred a few times. V usage is TRBV12-3 or TRBV12-4 and J usage is TRBJ1-1; no clear D gene. This CDR3 region has 12 residues. The germline V and J ends were trimmed by 6 bases and 5 bases, with 10 bases remaining between them. This CDR3 reads CASRQSLTEAFF. CDR3 sequence (DNA): TGTGCCAGCAGGCAGAGTTTGACTGAAGCTTTCTTT.

The chain has TRBV28 and TRBJ1-1; TRBD1 matches 8 bases. Germline loops: CDR1 MDHEN, CDR2 SYDVKM. The ends lost 1 base at V and 5 bases at J; junction bases unmatched: 15. The CDR3 covers 18 residues. The CDR3 DNA sequence: TGTGCCAGCAGTTTATCGCAGGGGGGGCGGACAGGGAGGACTGAAGCTTTCTTT. Encoded protein: CASSLSQGGRTGRTEAFF. Based on the CDR3 plus reference TRBV28 and TRBJ1-1, the full variable domain is DVKVTQSSRYLVKRTGEKVFLECVQDMDHENMFWYRQDPGLGLRLIYFSYDVKMKEKGDIPEGYSVSREKKERFSLILESASTNQTSMYLCASSLSQGGRTGRTEAFFGQGTRLTVV.

The gene calls are TRBV6-1 and TRBJ2-3, with D perhaps matching TRBD2 (6 bases). In germline, CDR1 is MNHNS, CDR2 SASEGT. Deletions cut 6 bases from V and 2 bases from J, with 12 bases between. The CDR3 consists of 14 residues. The CDR3 region is CASSLTSNTDTQYF. The CDR3 DNA reads TGTGCCAGCAGCCTGACTAGTAACACAGATACGCAGTATTTT.

The CDR3 DNA is TGTGCCAGCAGGCCCGGGACAGGGGACACCGGGGAGCTGTTTTTT. It codes for CASRPGTGDTGELFF. The V gene is TRBV6-1, the J gene TRBJ2-2; 10 bases match TRBD1. This CDR3 region has 15 residues. The trim removed 6 bases at V and 3 bases at J, leaving 4 bases unmatched. CDR1 is MNHNS, CDR2 SASEGT, per germline.

The V gene is TRBV9, the J gene TRBJ2-5; no clear D gene. V was shortened by 0 bases and J by 5 bases, with 14 bases between the two germline ends. The CDR3 has 15 residues. Germline loops: CDR1 SGDLS, CDR2 YYNGEE. CDR3 region: CASSVGGPLGETQYF. CDR3 sequence (DNA): TGTGCCAGCAGCGTAGGTGGCCCCCTGGGGGAGACCCAGTACTTC. Supplemented by reference TRBV9 and TRBJ2-5, the full variable domain reads DSGVTQTPKHLITATGQRVTLRCSPRSGDLSVYWYQQSLDQGLQFLIQYYNGEERAKGNILERFSAQQFPDLHSELNLSSLELGDSALYFCASSVGGPLGETQYFGPGTRLLVL.

The chain employs TRBV30 and TRBJ1-5; a weak D match, TRBD1 (6 bases). The CDR3 loop spans 14 amino acids. Looked up from germline, CDR1 is GTSNPN and CDR2 is SVGIG (reference sequence). V lost 2 bases and J 1 base, leaving 9 bases between the germline ends. The CDR3 DNA reads as TGTGCCTGGAGTATGAGGGGGAGCAATCAGCCCCAGCATTTT. It encodes CAWSMRGSNQPQHF.

The table lists this clone with a few counts. The CDR3 nucleotides read TGTGCCAGCAGTTACACACGCGCCTCCGGGCCCTCCTACGAGCAGTACTTC. Translated, it gives CASSYTRASGPSYEQYF. The chain uses TRBV6-2 or TRBV6-3 and TRBJ2-7; no reliable D call. The V end lost 2 bases, the J end lost 0 bases, and 17 bases lay between the germline ends. The CDR3 has 17 residues. CDR1 and CDR2 (germline): MNHEY, SVGEGT.

This clone was detected a few times. The V call is TRBV19, the J call TRBJ2-1; 8 bases are shared with TRBD2. The junction had 11 bases not matched to a gene; V was cut back by 10 bases and J by 6 bases. The length of the CDR3 is 14 residues. The germline V gene has CDR1 LNHDA and CDR2 SQIVND (reference sequence). CDR3 sequence: CATSGRGDPNEQFF. CDR3 in DNA: TGTGCCACCTCTGGGCGGGGGGACCCCAATGAGCAGTTCTTC.

Only a few counts were recorded for this clone. The chain recombines TRBV6-1 with TRBJ2-7, with a possible D match to TRBD2 (5 bases). V lost 0 bases to trimming and J lost 2 bases, with 11 bases between them. This CDR3 comprises 15 residues. The V gene's germline CDR1 is MNHNS and CDR2 SASEGT. CDR3 DNA: TGTGCCAGCAGTGAAGCAGAGGGCACAGCCTACGAGCAGTACTTC. The encoded protein is CASSEAEGTAYEQYF.

This clone has only a few counts. V is TRBV7-9 and J is TRBJ2-5, with D unresolved. Germline V gives CDR1 SEHNR, CDR2 FQNEAQ (reference sequence). The CDR3 consists of 11 residues. V was trimmed by 5 bases and J by 5 bases, leaving 6 bases between them. In nucleotides, the CDR3 is TGTGCCAGCAGCCCTAGGGAGACCCAGTACTTC. This encodes CASSPRETQYF.